These 24 T cell receptor beta chains share one sample of origin, sequenced in a study of cytomegalovirus exposure and HLA in healthy donors. Both 60 Vbeta primers and 13 Jbeta primers went into the PCR. Generated by immunoSEQ multiplex PCR, the TCRdb table keeps only in-frame clones and is missing some. The sample lists 70,000 to 95,000 clones; approximately 80% were seen once. The source material was PBMCs. The origin of the receptors is a man in his forties or fifties in good health and CMV-seronegative.

J is TRBJ2-1 and V is TRBV6-4; D is perhaps TRBD2 (6 bases). The length of the CDR3 is 15 residues. Trimming shortened V by 4 bases and J by 8 bases, and 18 bases separated the two germline ends. Germline V CDR1 and CDR2: MRHNA, SNTAGT. CDR3 sequence reads: CASSVHGGSGDEQFF. In DNA form, the CDR3 reads TGTGCCAGCAGTGTCCATGGGGGTAGCGGAGATGAGCAGTTCTTC.

This chain connects TRBV5-6 to TRBJ2-2; D gene ambiguous. This CDR3 region has 11 residues. CDR1 and CDR2 (germline): SGHDT, YYEEEE. V gave up 2 bases and J gave up 7 bases, with 3 bases separating them. For the CDR3, the DNA is TGTGCCAGCAGCTTCTACGGGGAGCTGTTTTTT. It specifies CASSFYGELFF.

The chain carries TRBV5-1 and TRBJ2-7, with 9 bases aligning to TRBD1. The CDR3 consists of 11 residues. The germline V gene encodes CDR1 SGHRS and CDR2 YFSETQ. CDR3 sequence reads: CPGQGWYEQYF. DNA for the CDR3: TGCCCCGGACAGGGGTGGTACGAGCAGTACTTC.

The chain is built from TRBV6-5 and TRBJ1-6; 9 nucleotides match TRBD1. Per germline, CDR1 MNHEY and CDR2 SVGAGI. The V segment lost 2 bases and the J segment 10 bases; nucleotides outside the gene matches: 6. The CDR3 loop spans 15 amino acids. The chain's CDR3 is CASSYEGQGISPLHF. The CDR3 nucleotides read TGTGCCAGCAGTTACGAGGGACAGGGCATCTCACCCCTCCACTTT.

V and J are TRBV6-1 and TRBJ2-1; 8 nucleotides match TRBD2. This CDR3 has 14 residues. J lost 4 bases, V lost 5 bases, and 4 bases had no gene match. Germline values: CDR1 MNHNS, CDR2 SASEGT. CDR3 nucleotides: TGTGCCAGCAGTATTAGCGGGGAGTACAATGAGCAGTTCTTC. Residues: CASSISGEYNEQFF.

The chain couples TRBV5-6 to TRBJ2-5; 7 positions agree with TRBD1. Germline lookup yields CDR1 SGHDT and CDR2 YYEEEE. The CDR3 has 16 amino acids. V shed 3 bases, J shed 1 base, and the junction held 9 bases outside the gene matches. CDR3 coding DNA: TGTGCCAGCAGCTGGAACCTGGACAGGTTCCAAGAGACCCAGTACTTC. Translated: CASSWNLDRFQETQYF.

V usage is TRBV6-1 and J usage is TRBJ1-1; TRBD1 aligns across 8 bases. The CDR3 is 17 residues long. Germline CDR1 is MNHNS and CDR2 is SASEGT. Germline trimming cut 2 bases from V and 0 bases from J; bases unmatched to any gene: 8. CDR3 sequence (DNA): TGTGCCAGCAGTGAACCCTGGTCGACAGGGGTGAACACTGAAGCTTTCTTT. This encodes CASSEPWSTGVNTEAFF.

In nucleotides, the CDR3 is TGTGCCAGCAGCTTTCAGGGGGCCGGGAACACTGAAGCTTTCTTT. This sequence encodes CASSFQGAGNTEAFF. The chain combines TRBV7-9 with TRBJ1-1; 8 bases map to TRBD1. CDR1 is SEHNR and CDR2 is FQNEAQ in the germline V gene (reference sequence). Trimming cost V 3 bases and J 1 base; bases outside gene matches: 4. The CDR3 has 15 amino acids. Looking up the rest from reference TRBV7-9 and TRBJ1-1 gives the full variable domain: DTGVSQNPRHKITKRGQNVTFRCDPISEHNRLYWYRQTLGQGPEFLTYFQNEAQLEKSRLLSDRFSAERPKGSFSTLEIQRTEQGDSAMYLCASSFQGAGNTEAFFGQGTRLTVV.

This clone was detected once. The V and J genes are TRBV30 and TRBJ1-6, with 9 bases matching TRBD1. Looked up from germline, CDR1 is GTSNPN and CDR2 is SVGIG (reference sequence). Unmatched junction bases numbered 10, after V lost 7 bases and J lost 0 bases. This CDR3 has 17 residues. CDR3 DNA sequence: TGTGCCTTTCCCGGGACAGGGCGAAGCTCCTATAATTCACCCCTCCACTTT. This encodes CAFPGTGRSSYNSPLHF.

The chain carries TRBV5-6 and TRBJ1-5; TRBD1 might be the D (5 bases). The CDR3 is made up of 15 amino acids. The germline V gene encodes CDR1 SGHDT and CDR2 YYEEEE. V lost 6 bases and J lost 3, with 16 bases in between. In nucleotides, the CDR3 is TGTGCCAGCACCCGCAGGGATGGTGACAATCAGCCCCAGCATTTT. It is translated as CASTRRDGDNQPQHF.

With regard to this clone: At the DNA level, this CDR3 is encoded by other sequences in the same sample as well. This chain uses TRBV19 with TRBJ1-6; TRBD1 is a possible D gene (6 bases). The CDR3 totals 14 residues. Germline values: CDR1 LNHDA, CDR2 SQIVND (reference sequence). V lost 1 base and J 10 bases, leaving 11 bases between the germline ends. The CDR3 loop is CASSIGQDVSPLHF. The CDR3 DNA reads TGTGCCAGTAGTATAGGACAGGATGTATCACCCCTCCACTTT.

The chain uses TRBV5-6 and TRBJ2-1, with D uncertain. Deletions cut 1 base from V and 0 bases from J, with 5 bases between. The germline V gene has CDR1 SGHDT and CDR2 YYEEEE. This CDR3 spans 14 amino acids. CDR3: CASSLFSSYNEQFF. CDR3 bases: TGTGCCAGCAGCTTGTTTAGCTCCTACAATGAGCAGTTCTTC.

This clone was seen more than once but under ten times. V is TRBV27 and J is TRBJ2-7; D unclear. The CDR3 totals 14 residues. V lost 4 bases and J 4 bases, leaving 14 bases between the germline ends. CDR1 MNHEY and CDR2 SMNVEV come from the germline V gene (reference sequence). The CDR3 DNA is TGTGCCAGCAGTTATAGAGTAAGTGGTTACGAGCAGTACTTC. It yields the protein CASSYRVSGYEQYF.

This chain uses TRBV7-2 with TRBJ2-7; no clear D. The CDR3 is made up of 11 amino acids. Trimming stripped 2 bases from V and 6 bases from J, with 5 bases between. Per the germline V gene, CDR1 is SGHTA and CDR2 is FQGNSA. The CDR3 is CASSLTREQYF. The CDR3 DNA reads TGTGCCAGCAGCTTAACGCGCGAGCAGTACTTC.

This chain connects TRBV27 to TRBJ1-5; D is undetermined. There are 13 residues in the CDR3. The germline V gene has CDR1 MNHEY and CDR2 SMNVEV (reference sequence). The V end was cut by 1 base, the J end by 6 bases, with 7 bases between. The CDR3 nucleotides are TGTGCCAGCAGTTTATTTGCACTTCAGCCCCAGCATTTT. Translation: CASSLFALQPQHF.

J is TRBJ1-2 and V is TRBV6-5; 8 nucleotides align to TRBD1. The germline CDR1 and CDR2 sequences are MNHEY and SVGAGI. V was clipped by 2 bases and J by 2 bases; unmatched bases: 7. The CDR3 has 16 residues. The CDR3 here is CASSYRRTGGNYGYTF. For the CDR3, the DNA is TGTGCCAGCAGTTACCGAAGAACAGGGGGGAACTATGGCTACACCTTC.

V gene TRBV27 combines with J gene TRBJ1-1; TRBD1 matches at 8 bases. V lost 3 bases and J lost 4; bases outside the gene matches: 7. Germline CDR1 MNHEY, CDR2 SMNVEV (reference sequence). The CDR3 is 15 residues long. In nucleotides, the CDR3 is TGTGCCAGCAGTTTTCGGACAGGGAGGGGCACTGAAGCTTTCTTT. It codes for CASSFRTGRGTEAFF.

A note on this clone: The identical CDR3 is also encoded by other nucleotide sequences in the sample. The V and J genes are TRBV5-4 and TRBJ2-1; D call uncertain. The V end lost 0 bases, the J end lost 4 bases, and 8 bases lay between the germline ends. Germline CDR1 reads SGHNT; CDR2 reads YYREEE (reference sequence). The CDR3 length is 14 residues. The CDR3 nucleotides are TGTGCCAGCAGCTTGGCTGGAGTATACAATGAGCAGTTCTTC. Translating gives CASSLAGVYNEQFF.

This clone was picked up a small number of times. The CDR3 DNA is TGTGCCAGCAGTGAATCAGCGCCGAGCATTGAGCAGTTCTTC. Translated: CASSESAPSIEQFF. V gene TRBV6-5 combines with J gene TRBJ2-1, with D hard to call. In germline, CDR1 is MNHEY, CDR2 SVGAGI. This CDR3 has 14 residues. Trimming removed 5 bases from V and 9 bases from J, with 17 bases in between.

The chain uses TRBV6-1 and TRBJ1-2, with D maybe TRBD1 (5 bases). Germline V gives CDR1 MNHNS, CDR2 SASEGT. The CDR3 contains 15 residues. Trimming removed 8 bases from V and 3 bases from J, with 19 bases in between. Here the CDR3 DNA reads TGTGCCAGCCAAACGGGGGGGACGGGAGACTATGGCTACACCTTC. Translation: CASQTGGTGDYGYTF.

This sequence joins TRBV4-1 and TRBJ1-3; no reliable D call. V was clipped by 2 bases and J by 0 bases, with 8 bases between them. The germline gives CDR1 MGHRA, CDR2 YSYEKL. CDR3 size: 15 residues. The CDR3 loop reads CASSQTYSSGNTIYF. As DNA, the CDR3 is TGCGCCAGCAGCCAAACTTATAGCTCTGGAAACACCATATATTTT.

The sample holds one count of this clone. The V and J genes are TRBV10-1 and TRBJ2-2; the D is unclear. V lost 4 bases and J 3 bases, leaving 15 bases between the germline ends. The CDR3 is 16 amino acids. Looked up from germline, CDR1 is WNHNN and CDR2 is SYGVQD (reference sequence). The CDR3 region has the DNA TGCGCCAGCAGTGTAACAAGAACTATGGACACCGGGGAGCTGTTTTTT. Protein: CASSVTRTMDTGELFF.

The V and J genes are TRBV5-1 and TRBJ2-1; maybe TRBD2 (7 bases). Germline V gene data show CDR1 as SGHRS and CDR2 as YFSETQ. Trimming removed 0 bases at V and 4 bases at J, with 17 bases between. CDR3 size: 17 residues. CDR3: CASSLDGGATGYNEQFF. The CDR3 nucleotides read TGCGCCAGCAGCTTGGATGGGGGGGCCACGGGGTACAATGAGCAGTTCTTC.

In this sample, this clone turned up a few times. The chain combines TRBV11-3 with TRBJ2-5; a possible D gene is TRBD1 (5 bases). The CDR3 runs to 17 residues. Trimming removed 0 bases from V and 3 bases from J, with 17 bases in between. Germline CDR1 is SGHNT and CDR2 is YENEEA. DNA of the CDR3: TGTGCCAGCAGCTTAGATCAGGTTGTGGGGCGGAAAGAGACCCAGTACTTC. Its protein product is CASSLDQVVGRKETQYF.